The subject of this entry is one T cell receptor beta chain. The antigen is not known. The CDR3 totals 13 residues. CDR1 is SEHNR and CDR2 is FQNEAQ in the germline V gene (reference sequence). V dropped 6 bases and J dropped 1 base, with 10 bases sitting between them. This specimen comes from a study of metastatic and nonmetastatic thyroid tumors. Study-wide context: Both malignant and benign thyroid patients supplied peripheral blood and tumor or nodule tissue samples, across which the repertoires of these patients were then compared.

No patient received treatment before thyroid surgery. As handled by the study authors: The authors used CDR3 differences across clinicopathological groups to build a distant-metastasis classifier for papillary thyroid cancer. TCRdb re-called clones via MiXCR from the PCR reads. TCRdb, rather than the study authors, made the V and J calls. This table has 15,000 or so clones, 15% to 18% appearing once. Points from the study as a whole: The study reportedly found significantly higher TCR beta diversity in malignant thyroid tumors than benign nodules, in blood and tumor.

The TCR sequence derives from a female donor with papillary thyroid cancer or a benign thyroid nodule (not recorded which). Some clones in this sample may be carry-over from other donors' samples. The gene calls are TRBV7-9 and TRBJ2-7; D might be TRBD1 (6 bases). The sequenced sample consisted of blood. The CDR3 DNA follows: TGTGCCAGCAGATTACAGGGATCCTACGAGCAGTACTTC. This encodes CASRLQGSYEQYF.